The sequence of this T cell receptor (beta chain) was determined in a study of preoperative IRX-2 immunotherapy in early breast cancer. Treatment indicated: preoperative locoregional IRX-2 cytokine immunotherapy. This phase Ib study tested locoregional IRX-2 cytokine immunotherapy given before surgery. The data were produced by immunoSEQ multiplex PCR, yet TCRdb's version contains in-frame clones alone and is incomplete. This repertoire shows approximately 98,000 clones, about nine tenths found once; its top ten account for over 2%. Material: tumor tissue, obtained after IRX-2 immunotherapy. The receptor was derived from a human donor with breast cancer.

DNA of the CDR3: TGTGCCAGCAGTATGACTAGCGGGGTCCCCTACAATGAGCAGTTCTTC. It is translated as CASSMTSGVPYNEQFF. The chain links TRBV6-8 to TRBJ2-1; TRBD2 matches 11 bases. J was trimmed by 2 bases and V by 5 bases; bases with no gene match: 5. This CDR3 has 16 residues. Germline CDR1 and CDR2: MNHGY and SAAAGT.